This is a list of T cell receptor beta chains from one sample in a study of shared clonotypes between healthy human individuals. TCRdb keeps only in-frame clones here, not all; method: immunoSEQ multiplex PCR. The sample contains 950,000 to 1,100,000 clones, around four fifths of which appear only once. Source material: memory CD4+ T cells sorted from blood. The receptors originated from a man younger than 30 in good health. The CDR3 runs from the conserved cysteine through the conserved F or W. A D gene is named only where the DNA matches it firmly. Some rows mark clone size as missing; the rest say once, few, many or name a class of expanded clone.

CASSPGTSTADTQYF TGTGCCAGCTCTCCCGGGACTAGCACTGCAGATACGCAGTATTTT TRBD2 TRBV2 . TRBJ2-3
CAWRFGRGGLNTEAFF TGTGCCTGGAGATTCGGGCGCGGTGGGCTGAACACTGAAGCTTTCTTT . TRBV30 . TRBJ1-1
CASSERGAQYF TGTGCCAGCAGTGAACGGGGAGCCCAGTACTTC . TRBV2 . TRBJ2-5
CASSVLRTQETQYF TGTGCCAGCAGTGTTTTAAGGACCCAAGAGACCCAGTACTTC . TRBV2 . TRBJ2-5
CASSLVLADTQYF TGTGCCAGCAGCTTAGTGCTAGCAGATACGCAGTATTTT . TRBV11-3 . TRBJ2-3
CASSYTGPTEAFF TGTGCCAGCTCGTATACAGGTCCCACTGAAGCTTTCTTT . TRBV28 . TRBJ1-1
CASGLAGADTQYF TGTGCCAGCGGCCTAGCGGGAGCAGATACGCAGTATTTT TRBD2 TRBV2 . TRBJ2-3
CASSLALLAGGITDTQYF TGCGCCAGCAGCTTGGCTCTCTTAGCGGGGGGAATCACAGATACGCAGTATTTT TRBD2 TRBV5-1 . TRBJ2-3
CASSFDGNTIYF TGTGCCAGCAGTTTCGATGGAAACACCATATATTTT . TRBV6-6 . TRBJ1-3
CASSFGTSTDTQYF TGCGCCAGCAGCTTTGGGACCAGCACAGATACGCAGTATTTT . TRBV5-1 . TRBJ2-3
CASNSQGDEKLFF TGTGCCAGCAATTCCCAGGGGGATGAAAAACTGTTTTTT TRBD1 TRBV5-4 . TRBJ1-4
CASSLRVSSEQYF TGTGCCAGCAGCCTGAGGGTCTCTTCCGAGCAGTACTTC . TRBV5-6 . TRBJ2-7
CASQDEKLFF TGTGCCAGCCAAGATGAAAAACTGTTTTTT . TRBV25-1 . TRBJ1-4
CASSLEGTIYF TGTGCCAGCAGTCTAGAAGGCACCATATATTTT . TRBV28 many TRBJ1-3
CASSSPPVRDTQYF TGTGCCAGCAGCTCCCCGCCAGTTCGAGATACGCAGTATTTT . TRBV13 . TRBJ2-3
CASTAGGSYNSPLHF TGTGCCAGCACAGCAGGGGGCTCCTATAATTCACCCCTCCACTTT TRBD1 TRBV14 . TRBJ1-6
CAIALRAGNTEAFF TGTGCCATAGCCCTCAGGGCGGGGAACACTGAAGCTTTCTTT . TRBV6-6 . TRBJ1-1
CASSQADQAYSGNTIYF TGCGCCAGCAGCCAGGCCGATCAGGCGTACTCTGGAAACACCATATATTTT . TRBV4-1 . TRBJ1-3
CASSFIGPGAGELFF TGTGCCAGCAGTTTCATCGGACCCGGAGCCGGGGAGCTGTTTTTT . TRBV27 . TRBJ2-2
CAWTRDSLNYGYTF TGTGCCTGGACCCGGGACAGCCTTAACTATGGCTACACCTTC TRBD1 TRBV30 few TRBJ1-2
CASSEQLYGYTF TGTGCCAGCAGCGAACAGCTCTATGGCTACACCTTC . TRBV2 . TRBJ1-2
CASSFRGSSYNEQFF TGTGCCAGCAGCTTCCGAGGGAGCTCCTACAATGAGCAGTTCTTC . TRBV5-8 . TRBJ2-1
CASSLVYTDTQYF TGTGCCAGCAGCTTAGTCTACACAGATACGCAGTATTTT . TRBV7-6 few TRBJ2-3
CASSQVPGTDTQYF TGCGCCAGCAGCCAAGTACCAGGGACAGATACGCAGTATTTT . TRBV4-1 . TRBJ2-3
CASSLHEFRASEAFF TGTGCCAGCTCACTACACGAGTTTAGGGCTTCTGAAGCTTTCTTT . TRBV18 . TRBJ1-1
CAIRRDLNTEAFF TGTGCCATACGGAGAGACCTGAACACTGAAGCTTTCTTT . TRBV10-3 few TRBJ1-1
CASSPRGGRGNTEAFF TGTGCCAGCTCACCACGGGGCGGCAGGGGGAACACTGAAGCTTTCTTT . TRBV18 . TRBJ1-1
CASSQYILNTEAFF TGTGCCAGCAGCCAGTACATTCTGAACACTGAAGCTTTCTTT . TRBV14 . TRBJ1-1
CASKEEGGPYEQYF TGTGCCAGCAAAGAGGAGGGAGGTCCCTACGAGCAGTACTTC . TRBV2 . TRBJ2-7
CASSVTRISYNEQFF TGTGCCAGCAGTGTCACGCGGATTAGCTACAATGAGCAGTTCTTC . TRBV6-1 many TRBJ2-1
CSGGQGASYGYTF TGCAGCGGGGGACAGGGGGCTTCCTATGGCTACACCTTC TRBD1 TRBV29-1 once TRBJ1-2
CASSYRDRLYTQYF TGTGCCAGCAGTTACCGGGACAGGCTATATACGCAGTATTTT TRBD1 TRBV6-5 few TRBJ2-3
CAWSEQSNQPQHF TGTGCCTGGAGTGAACAAAGCAATCAGCCCCAGCATTTT . TRBV30 few TRBJ1-5
CASSFSGSRDTQYF TGTGCCAGCAGTTTTTCGGGGTCCAGAGATACGCAGTATTTT . TRBV28 . TRBJ2-3
CASSVTAELNSPLHF TGTGCCAGCAGTGTGACAGCCGAACTTAATTCACCCCTCCACTTT . TRBV6-5 . TRBJ1-6
CASSPYSQTTGYTF TGTGCCAGCAGTCCTTATTCCCAGACTACGGGCTACACCTTC . TRBV2 . TRBJ1-2
CASSATNQRDSPLHF TGTGCCAGCAGCGCTACGAACCAACGAGATTCACCCCTCCACTTT . TRBV7-9 . TRBJ1-6
CASSLAGGADTQYF TGTGCCAGCAGTCTAGCGGGGGGTGCGGATACGCAGTATTTT TRBD2 TRBV2 . TRBJ2-3
CATSRGGGTSGIGSYNEQFF TGTGCCACCAGCAGAGGAGGGGGGACTAGCGGGATAGGCTCCTACAATGAGCAGTTCTTC TRBD2 TRBV15 . TRBJ2-1
CASIQPGQPYEQYF TGTGCCAGCATACAACCGGGACAGCCCTACGAGCAGTACTTC TRBD1 TRBV6-1 once TRBJ2-7
CAWSGGLQETQYF TGTGCCTGGAGTGGGGGACTTCAAGAGACCCAGTACTTC . TRBV30 . TRBJ2-5
CASSLGGGPFNEQFF TGTGCCAGCAGCTTAGGAGGGGGGCCGTTCAATGAGCAGTTCTTC . TRBV7-2 . TRBJ2-1
CASTPRGGGVTKNIQYF TGTGCCAGCACCCCCAGGGGCGGGGGGGTAACCAAAAACATTCAGTACTTC TRBD2 TRBV27 . TRBJ2-4
CAWSVGPNQPQHF TGTGCCTGGAGTGTGGGTCCTAATCAGCCCCAGCATTTT . TRBV30 once TRBJ1-5
CAWRRQSNEKLFF TGTGCCTGGAGAAGACAGAGCAATGAAAAACTGTTTTTT . TRBV30 . TRBJ1-4